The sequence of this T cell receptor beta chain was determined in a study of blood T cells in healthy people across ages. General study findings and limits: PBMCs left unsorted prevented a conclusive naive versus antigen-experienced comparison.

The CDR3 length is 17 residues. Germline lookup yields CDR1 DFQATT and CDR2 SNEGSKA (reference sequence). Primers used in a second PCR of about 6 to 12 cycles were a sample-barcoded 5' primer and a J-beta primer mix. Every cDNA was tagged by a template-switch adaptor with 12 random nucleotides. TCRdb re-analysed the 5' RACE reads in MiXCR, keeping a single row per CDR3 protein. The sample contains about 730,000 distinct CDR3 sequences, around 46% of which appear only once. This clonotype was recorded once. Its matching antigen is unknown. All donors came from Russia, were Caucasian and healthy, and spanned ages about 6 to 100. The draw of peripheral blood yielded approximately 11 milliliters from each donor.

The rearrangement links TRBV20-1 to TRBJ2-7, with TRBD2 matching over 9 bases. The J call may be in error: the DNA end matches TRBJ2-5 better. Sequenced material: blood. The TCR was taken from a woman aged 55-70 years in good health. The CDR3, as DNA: TGCAGTGCTAGAGATATGAGGGGAGCGGGAGGCTATGAGACCCAGTACTTC. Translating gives CSARDMRGAGGYETQYF.